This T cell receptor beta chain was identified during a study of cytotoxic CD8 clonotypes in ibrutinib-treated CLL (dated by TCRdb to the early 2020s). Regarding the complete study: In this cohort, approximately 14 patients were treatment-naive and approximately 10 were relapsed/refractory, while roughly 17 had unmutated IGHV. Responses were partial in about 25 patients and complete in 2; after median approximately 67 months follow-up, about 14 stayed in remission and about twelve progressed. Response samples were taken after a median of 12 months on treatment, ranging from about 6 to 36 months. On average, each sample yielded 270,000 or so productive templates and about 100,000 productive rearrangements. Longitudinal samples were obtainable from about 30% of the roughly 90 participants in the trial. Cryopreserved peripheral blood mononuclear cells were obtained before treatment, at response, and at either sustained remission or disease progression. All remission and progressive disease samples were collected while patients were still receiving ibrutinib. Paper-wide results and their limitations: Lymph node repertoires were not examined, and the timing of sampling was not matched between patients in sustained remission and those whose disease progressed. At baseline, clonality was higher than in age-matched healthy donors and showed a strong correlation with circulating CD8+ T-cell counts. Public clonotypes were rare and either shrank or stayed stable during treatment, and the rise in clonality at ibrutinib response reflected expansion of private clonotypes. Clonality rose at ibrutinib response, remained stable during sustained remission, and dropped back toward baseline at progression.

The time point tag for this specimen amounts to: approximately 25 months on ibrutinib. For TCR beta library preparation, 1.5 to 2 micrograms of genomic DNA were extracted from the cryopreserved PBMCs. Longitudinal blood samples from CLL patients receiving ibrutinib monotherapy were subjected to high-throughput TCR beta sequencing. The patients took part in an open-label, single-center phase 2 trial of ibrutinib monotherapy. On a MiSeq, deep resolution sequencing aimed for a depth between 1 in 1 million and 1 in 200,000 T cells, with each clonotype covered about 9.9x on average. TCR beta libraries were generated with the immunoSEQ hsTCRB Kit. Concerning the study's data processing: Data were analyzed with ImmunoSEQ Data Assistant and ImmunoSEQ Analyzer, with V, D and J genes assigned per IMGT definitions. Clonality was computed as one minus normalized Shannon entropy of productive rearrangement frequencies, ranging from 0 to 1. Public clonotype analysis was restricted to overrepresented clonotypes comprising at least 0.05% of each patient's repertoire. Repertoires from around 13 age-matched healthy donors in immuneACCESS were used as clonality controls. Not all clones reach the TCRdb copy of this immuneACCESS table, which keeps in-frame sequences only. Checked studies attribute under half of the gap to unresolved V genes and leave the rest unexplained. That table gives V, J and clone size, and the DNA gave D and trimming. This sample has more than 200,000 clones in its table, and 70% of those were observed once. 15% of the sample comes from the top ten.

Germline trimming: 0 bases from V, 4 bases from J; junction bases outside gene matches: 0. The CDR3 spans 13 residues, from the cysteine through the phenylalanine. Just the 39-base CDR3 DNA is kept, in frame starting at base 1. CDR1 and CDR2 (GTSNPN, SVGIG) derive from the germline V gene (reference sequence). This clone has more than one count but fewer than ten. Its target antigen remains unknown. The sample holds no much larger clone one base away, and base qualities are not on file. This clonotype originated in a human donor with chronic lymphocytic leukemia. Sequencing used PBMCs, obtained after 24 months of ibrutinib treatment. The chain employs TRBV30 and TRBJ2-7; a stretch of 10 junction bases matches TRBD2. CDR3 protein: CAWSVTSGYEQYF. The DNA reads TGTGCCTGGAGTGTGACTAGCGGGTACGAGCAGTACTTC.